These T cell receptor beta chains were read from a single sample in a study of T cell changes during pregnancy in multiple sclerosis. Here immunoSEQ multiplex PCR was the method, and the copy in TCRdb shows in-frame clones only, minus some. The sample includes 80,000 to 100,000 clones, roughly 92% seen only once; the top ten take 0.99%. The source was peripheral blood, collected after pregnancy. All receptors come from a female donor with multiple sclerosis, enrolled in a pregnancy study. CDR3s include the opening cysteine and the closing phenylalanine or tryptophan. The order of the fields is V gene, D gene, J gene, clone size, CDR3 DNA, CDR3 protein. The D gene is left open where the match is weak. Clone size is stated in some rows and not others, as once, few, many or a class when expanded.

>TRBV19|TRBD1|TRBJ1-2|NA
TGTGCCAGTAGTATATATCCACCACTTGGGCAGGGGGAACCTAACTATGGCTACACCTTC
CASSIYPPLGQGEPNYGYTF
>TRBV18|TRBD1|TRBJ1-1|NA
TGTGCCAGCTCACCATCAGGGGGAAACACTGAAGCTTTCTTT
CASSPSGGNTEAFF
>TRBV7-2|TRBD2|TRBJ2-7|NA
TGTGCCAGCAGTTACAAGGGACTAGCGGGCTACGAGCAGTACTTC
CASSYKGLAGYEQYF
>TRBV27|TRBD1|TRBJ2-2|NA
TGTGCCAGCAGTTTGGGACAGGGGACGGTCGGGGAGCTGTTTTTT
CASSLGQGTVGELFF
>TRBV7-6|NA|TRBJ2-7|NA
TGTGCCAGCAGCATTCGGACAGACTCCTACGAGCAGTACTTC
CASSIRTDSYEQYF
>TRBV5-1|TRBD1|TRBJ2-5|once
TGCGCCAGCAGCTTGGCCGGGACAGGGGTGGGAGGAGAGACCCAGTACTTC
CASSLAGTGVGGETQYF
>TRBV7-6|TRBD1|TRBJ1-1|NA
TGTGCCAGCAGCCTAAGGACAGGGGGGAACACTGAAGCTTTCTTT
CASSLRTGGNTEAFF
>TRBV19|NA|TRBJ2-7|NA
TGTGCCAGTAGTACCGGGACTTCCTACGAGCAGTACTTC
CASSTGTSYEQYF
>TRBV6-1|NA|TRBJ2-2|NA
TGTGCCAGCAGTGAAGTCCTCGGGGAGCTGTTTTTT
CASSEVLGELFF
>TRBV30|TRBD1|TRBJ2-7|once
TGTGCCTGGAGGGACAGGGGGCGAGAGCAGTACTTC
CAWRDRGREQYF
>TRBV6-6|TRBD1|TRBJ1-1|once
TGTGCCAGCAGCTTCCGGGACAGTAACACTGAAGCTTTCTTT
CASSFRDSNTEAFF
>TRBV28|NA|TRBJ1-5|once
TGTGCCAGCAGAAGACAAGGCCGACAGCCCCAGCATTTT
CASRRQGRQPQHF
>TRBV2|TRBD2|TRBJ2-3|NA
TGTGCCAGCAGTGAAGCGGGAGGGAGCACAGATACGCAGTATTTT
CASSEAGGSTDTQYF
>TRBV18|NA|TRBJ2-7|NA
TGTGCCAGCTCACCAACAGATTCCTACGAGCAGTACTTC
CASSPTDSYEQYF